The 13 T cell receptor beta chains below were found in one sample sequenced in a study of T cell changes during pregnancy in multiple sclerosis. Assay: immunoSEQ multiplex PCR; the TCRdb copy retains only in-frame clones and omits some. Of about 49,000 clones in the sample, more than 85% were seen once. The sequencing here drew on peripheral blood, taken after pregnancy. Source of these receptors: a female donor with multiple sclerosis, enrolled in a pregnancy study.

The chain uses TRBV25-1 and TRBJ1-4; 7 bases map to TRBD1. Germline assignment: CDR1 MGHDK and CDR2 SYGVNS. The V gene end was trimmed by 2 bases and the J gene end by 8 bases; junction bases not matched to a gene: 5. CDR3 length equals 14 residues. For the CDR3, the DNA is TGTGCCAGCAGTGAAAAAGGGGGCGCGGAAAAACTGTTTTTT. This translates into CASSEKGGAEKLFF.

The rearrangement links TRBV19 to TRBJ2-2; D call uncertain. The CDR3 contains 13 residues. From germline, CDR1 is LNHDA and CDR2 SQIVND (reference sequence). The V and J ends lost 0 bases and 5 bases respectively, with 4 bases between them. CDR3 protein: CASSIDGTGELFF. CDR3 nucleotides: TGTGCCAGTAGTATAGACGGGACCGGGGAGCTGTTTTTT.

This chain links TRBV2 with TRBJ1-3; TRBD1 matches 9 bases. Germline V gene lookup returns CDR1 SNHLY and CDR2 FYNNEI. V lost 5 bases and J lost 0; bases outside the gene matches: 5. The CDR3 contains 16 residues. CDR3 DNA sequence: TGTGCCAGCAGTAGGACAGGGGCTCTCTCTGGAAACACCATATATTTT. Protein product: CASSRTGALSGNTIYF.

The chain carries TRBV7-2 and TRBJ1-1; possibly TRBD1 for D (5 bases). V was shortened by 6 bases and J by 7 bases, with 12 bases between the two germline ends. CDR1 is SGHTA, CDR2 FQGNSA, per germline. The CDR3 consists of 12 residues. CDR3 in DNA: TGTGCCAGCAGGACAGTGGGGGGTGAAGCTTTCTTT. This encodes CASRTVGGEAFF.

The V and J genes are TRBV9 and TRBJ1-1, with D possibly TRBD1 on 5 matching bases. This CDR3 comprises 15 residues. Germline V gives CDR1 SGDLS, CDR2 YYNGEE. The ends were cut back, 4 bases at V and 7 bases at J, with 20 bases in the middle. The DNA for the CDR3 is TGTGCCAGCAGCACGCGGGACTCAGGACGGGTTGAAGCTTTCTTT. It specifies CASSTRDSGRVEAFF.

This chain uses TRBV7-9 with TRBJ2-3, with 13 bases identical to TRBD2. The CDR3 has 16 amino acids. V gave up 4 bases and J gave up 5 bases; unmatched junction bases: 6. Germline CDR1 SEHNR, CDR2 FQNEAQ (reference sequence). The CDR3 region is CASSYTSGGAEDTQYF. The CDR3, as DNA: TGTGCCAGCAGCTACACTAGCGGGGGGGCCGAAGATACGCAGTATTTT.

The V and J genes are TRBV27 and TRBJ1-1; D possibly corresponds to TRBD1 (6 bases). Germline CDR1 reads MNHEY; CDR2 reads SMNVEV (reference sequence). The CDR3 is 14 residues long. The germline V and J ends were trimmed by 6 bases and 1 base, with 12 bases remaining between them. This CDR3 is CASRHLGGNTEAFF. In nucleotides, the CDR3 is TGTGCCAGCAGGCATCTAGGGGGGAACACTGAAGCTTTCTTT.

CDR3 loop: CASLGQESSYEQYF. DNA of the CDR3: TGTGCCAGCCTGGGACAGGAGAGCTCCTACGAGCAGTACTTC. V and J are TRBV28 and TRBJ2-7; 8 bases line up with TRBD1. The CDR3 sequence is 14 residues long. The J segment lost 0 bases and the V segment lost 8 bases, leaving 6 bases of the junction unmatched. Germline CDR1 MDHEN, CDR2 SYDVKM.

The genes are TRBV6-1 and TRBJ1-1; possible D gene TRBD1, 6 bases. Trimming shortened V by 3 bases and J by 3 bases, and 8 bases separated the two germline ends. The CDR3 length is 13 residues. Per the germline V gene, CDR1 is MNHNS and CDR2 is SASEGT. CDR3 region: CASSDRGYTEAFF. As DNA, the CDR3 is TGTGCCAGCAGTGACAGGGGTTACACTGAAGCTTTCTTT.

The V gene is TRBV19, the J gene TRBJ1-4; 9 positions agree with TRBD1. Looked up from germline, CDR1 is LNHDA and CDR2 is SQIVND (reference sequence). V gave up 9 bases and J gave up 7 bases; unmatched junction bases: 9. The CDR3 covers 14 residues. The CDR3 sequence: CASRTTGGIEKLFF. DNA of the CDR3: TGTGCCAGCCGGACGACAGGGGGAATTGAAAAACTGTTTTTT.

This clone showed up just once. V usage is TRBV4-1 and J usage is TRBJ1-5, with D maybe TRBD1 (5 bases). Germline V gene data show CDR1 as MGHRA and CDR2 as YSYEKL. V dropped 4 bases and J dropped 2 bases, with 12 bases sitting between them. There are 15 residues in the CDR3. CDR3 loop: CASSPGESRNQPQHF. The CDR3 nucleotides are TGCGCCAGCAGCCCGGGGGAGAGTCGCAATCAGCCCCAGCATTTT.

The chain couples TRBV6-1 to TRBJ2-3; 7 bases align to TRBD2. Germline V gene sequence: CDR1 MNHNS, CDR2 SASEGT. V lost 5 bases and J lost 10; bases outside the gene matches: 12. The CDR3 consists of 14 residues. CDR3: CASSMDGTISPQYF. CDR3 sequence (DNA): TGTGCCAGCAGTATGGATGGGACTATAAGTCCGCAGTATTTT.

The rearrangement joins TRBV27 to TRBJ1-4, with 8 positions matching TRBD1. V dropped 5 bases and J dropped 5; count of bases not matched to a gene: 7. CDR1 and CDR2 from the germline V gene are MNHEY and SMNVEV (reference sequence). The CDR3 is 15 amino acids. CDR3 sequence (DNA): TGTGCCAGCAGTCCCGGACAGGGCGGGAATGAAAAACTGTTTTTT. Its protein is CASSPGQGGNEKLFF. Drawing the rest from reference TRBV27 and TRBJ1-4, the complete variable domain is EAQVTQNPRYLITVTGKKLTVTCSQNMNHEYMSWYRQDPGLGLRQIYYSMNVEVTDKGDVPEGYKVSRKEKRNFPLILESPSPNQTSLYFCASSPGQGGNEKLFFGSGTQLSVL.